Sequencing of this T cell receptor beta chain was carried out in a study of beta chain features in type 1 diabetes (dated by TCRdb to 2016 to 2018). Regarding the study in general: Mean age, gender distribution, total cell number and subset yield were not different between patients and healthy donors. Across all samples, some 100,000,000 sorted cells were examined, and cell number per subset correlated strongly with RNA yield. The study compared TCRB repertoires of sorted circulating CD4+ T cell subsets between recently diagnosed type 1 diabetes patients and matched healthy donors. Regulatory and stem cell-like memory subsets were obtained from only 8 patients and roughly 8 healthy donors, while naive and central memory subsets were obtained from all 28 donors. Overall results and qualifications from the work: Because the HLA sub-analyses included only small numbers of individuals, any influence of HLA type on TCRB rearrangement was left unresolved. Naive, central memory and regulatory TCRB repertoires appeared more similar among patients than among healthy donors. Fewer insertions and more nucleotide deletions at VDJ recombination sites were observed in patients with type 1 diabetes, implying thymic rearrangement abnormalities. Shorter templates might have been favored by PCR, but patient and control samples were amplified and corrected together, so both groups would have been affected equally by any skew. In all four CD4+ subsets, TCRB CDR3 length was moderately but significantly shorter in type 1 diabetes patients. Sequencing cDNA rather than genomic DNA could over-represent highly expressing activated cells, although activation and CD3 levels did not differ between groups.

The entire amount of isolated RNA was reverse transcribed using the High Capacity cDNA Reverse Transcription Kit, so the sequenced TCRB transcripts were expressed ones. Naive, central memory and regulatory T cell samples underwent deep immunoSEQ sequencing, averaging about 3.57 million total reads per sample. After sorted cells were lysed in RLT buffer, RNA was extracted with DNase-treated RNeasy Micro or Mini kits, with the choice depending on cell number. To prevent cross-contamination, every cell subset was processed on its own, while patient and healthy donor samples were processed together. The immunoSEQ multiplex PCR was used to amplify TCRB sequences from cDNA, yielding 87-bp fragments that span the CDR3 region. The amplicons were sequenced using the Illumina HiSeq platform. The authors' analysis ran thus. Synthetic template baselines were used to correct PCR bias computationally, reads within Hamming distance 2 were collapsed, and singletons that could not be merged were discarded. Reads were aligned against IMGT so that V, D and J genes, CDR3 length and insertions or deletions at six rearrangement sites could be assigned. Clonotype counts were normalized to sorted cell number within each subset before computing true diversity and Gini coefficients with the tcR R package. The overlap coefficient, calculated on TCRB nucleotide sequences, was used to measure repertoire sharing. As a proxy for the pre-selection repertoire, out-of-frame TCRB sequences from naive cells were analyzed. Not all clones reach the TCRdb copy of this immuneACCESS table, which keeps in-frame sequences only. Checked studies attribute under half of the gap to unresolved V genes and leave the rest unexplained. From that table come the V and J calls and clone size; the DNA was used to work out D and trimming. The sample has approximately 470,000 clones on record, roughly 30% of them singletons. 0.065% of the sample is taken by the ten largest.

A single peripheral blood draw of about 120 mL on average was collected from each donor into heparinised tubes. Naive, central memory, regulatory and stem cell-like memory CD4+ T cells were sorted on a BD FACSAria II using a panel including CD45RO, CCR7, CD25, CD127, CD95 and CD27. A purity above 98% was achieved for all sorted populations. PBMCs were isolated immediately by Lymphoprep density gradient centrifugation and stained directly without culture. Samples were stained and sorted in pairs, with one healthy donor and one patient per experiment, so that batch effects were minimized. Concerning this clone itself: Its target antigen remains unknown. Base qualities were left out, and no much larger clone turns up one base away.

The germline V gene supplies CDR1 SNHLY and CDR2 FYNNEI. The CDR3 has 11 amino acids, counting the end cysteine and phenylalanine. Only the CDR3 DNA is retained, 33 bases long and in frame from the first base. At the junction V is shortened by 11 bases and J by 6 bases, with 14 bases in between. The source is a young man in good health. The chain joins TRBV2 to TRBJ2-7; too little of a D gene remains to name it. The sequenced sample consisted of naive CD4+ T cells from blood. The cell subset or site label, as the study defines it: true naive CD4+ T cells. Here the CDR3 is given as CASRAQAEQYF. The DNA sequence follows: TGTGCCTCAAGGGCGCAGGCCGAGCAGTACTTC. Reference TRBV2 and TRBJ2-7 proteins supply the regions before and after the CDR3; the full variable domain is: EPEVTQTPSHQVTQMGQEVILRCVPISNHLYFYWYRQILGQKVEFLVSFYNNEISEKSEIFDDQFSVERPDGSNFTLKIRSTKLEDSAMYFCASRAQAEQYFGPGTRLTVT.